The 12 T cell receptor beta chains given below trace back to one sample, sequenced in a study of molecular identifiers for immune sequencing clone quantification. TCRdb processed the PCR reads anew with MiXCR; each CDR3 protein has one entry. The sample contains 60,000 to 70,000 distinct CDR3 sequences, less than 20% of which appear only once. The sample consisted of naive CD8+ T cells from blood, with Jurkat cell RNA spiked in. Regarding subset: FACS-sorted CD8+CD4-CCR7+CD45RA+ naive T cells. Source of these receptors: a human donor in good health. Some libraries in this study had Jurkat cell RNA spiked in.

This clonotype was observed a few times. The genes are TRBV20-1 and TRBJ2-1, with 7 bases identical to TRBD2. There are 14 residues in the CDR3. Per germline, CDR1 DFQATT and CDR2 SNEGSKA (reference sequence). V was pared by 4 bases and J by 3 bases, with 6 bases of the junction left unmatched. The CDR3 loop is CSAKTGLSYNEQFF. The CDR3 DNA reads TGCAGTGCTAAGACGGGACTAAGCTACAATGAGCAGTTCTTC.

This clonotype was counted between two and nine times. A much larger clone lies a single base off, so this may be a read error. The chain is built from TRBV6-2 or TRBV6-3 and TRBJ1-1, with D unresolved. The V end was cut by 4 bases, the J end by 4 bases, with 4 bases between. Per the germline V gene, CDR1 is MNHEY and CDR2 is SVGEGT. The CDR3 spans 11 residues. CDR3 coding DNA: TGTGCCAGCAGTTGCCCCACTGAAGCTTTCTTT. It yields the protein CASSCPTEAFF.

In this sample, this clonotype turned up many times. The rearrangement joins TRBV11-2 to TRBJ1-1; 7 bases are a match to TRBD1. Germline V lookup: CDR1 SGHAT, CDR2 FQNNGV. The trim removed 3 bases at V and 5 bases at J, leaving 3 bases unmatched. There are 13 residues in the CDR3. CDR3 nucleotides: TGTGCCAGCAGCTTTAACAGGGGTACTGAAGCTTTCTTT. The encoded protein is CASSFNRGTEAFF.

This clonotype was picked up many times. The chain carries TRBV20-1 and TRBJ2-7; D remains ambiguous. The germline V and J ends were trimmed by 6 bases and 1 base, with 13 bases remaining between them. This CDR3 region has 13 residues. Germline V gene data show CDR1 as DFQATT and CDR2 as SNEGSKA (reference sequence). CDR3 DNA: TGCAGTGCCTCCCGGGCGGCATCCTACGAGCAGTACTTC. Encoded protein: CSASRAASYEQYF.

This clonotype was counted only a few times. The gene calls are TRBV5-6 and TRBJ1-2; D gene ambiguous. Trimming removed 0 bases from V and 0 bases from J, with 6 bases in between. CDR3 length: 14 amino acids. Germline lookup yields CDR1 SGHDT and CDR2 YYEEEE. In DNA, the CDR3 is TGTGCCAGCAGCTTGGAGATAGCTAACTATGGCTACACCTTC. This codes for CASSLEIANYGYTF.

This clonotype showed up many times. The CDR3 nucleotides are TGTGCCACCAGTGATTCAGGACTAGCGGGATTGAATGAGCAGTTCTTC. Translated, it gives CATSDSGLAGLNEQFF. V usage is TRBV24-1 and J usage is TRBJ2-1; 12 nucleotides match TRBD2. Germline values: CDR1 KGHDR, CDR2 SFDVKD. The CDR3 spans 16 residues. V shed 2 bases, J shed 7 bases, and the junction held 5 bases outside the gene matches.

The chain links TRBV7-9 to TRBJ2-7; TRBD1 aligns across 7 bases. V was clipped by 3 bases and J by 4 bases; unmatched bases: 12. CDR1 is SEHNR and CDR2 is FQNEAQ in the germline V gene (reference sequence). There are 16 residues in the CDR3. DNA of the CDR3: TGTGCCAGCAGCTTGGCAAAGGGACAGTTGAAATACGAGCAGTACTTC. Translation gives CASSLAKGQLKYEQYF.

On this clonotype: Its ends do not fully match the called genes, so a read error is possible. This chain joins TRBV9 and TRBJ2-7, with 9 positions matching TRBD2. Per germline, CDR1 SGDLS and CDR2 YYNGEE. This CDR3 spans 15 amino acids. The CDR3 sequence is CVSSVAGEPLYEQYF. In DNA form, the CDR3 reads TGTGTCAGCAGCGTAGCGGGAGAGCCGCTCTACGAGCAGTACTTC.

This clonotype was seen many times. This chain's CDR3 is CATSRDGLDTDTQYF. CDR3 nucleotide sequence: TGTGCCACCAGCAGAGATGGGCTAGACACAGATACGCAGTATTTT. The gene calls are TRBV15 and TRBJ2-3; D call uncertain. The CDR3 contains 15 residues. From germline, CDR1 is LNHNV and CDR2 YYDKDF (reference sequence). Trimming took off 0 bases at V and 2 bases at J, with 9 bases between the two ends.

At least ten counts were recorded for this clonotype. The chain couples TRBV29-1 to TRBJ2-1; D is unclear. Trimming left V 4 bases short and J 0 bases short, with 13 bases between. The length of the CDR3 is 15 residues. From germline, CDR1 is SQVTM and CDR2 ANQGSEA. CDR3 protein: CSVVGRASSYNEQFF. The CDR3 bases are TGCAGCGTTGTAGGACGGGCGAGCTCCTACAATGAGCAGTTCTTC.

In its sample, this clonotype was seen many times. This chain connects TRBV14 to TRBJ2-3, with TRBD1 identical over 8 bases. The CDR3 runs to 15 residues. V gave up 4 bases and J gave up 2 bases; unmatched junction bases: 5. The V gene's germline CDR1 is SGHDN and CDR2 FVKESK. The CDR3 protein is CASSRRQGNTDTQYF. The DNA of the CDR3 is TGTGCCAGCAGCCGACGACAGGGGAACACAGATACGCAGTATTTT.

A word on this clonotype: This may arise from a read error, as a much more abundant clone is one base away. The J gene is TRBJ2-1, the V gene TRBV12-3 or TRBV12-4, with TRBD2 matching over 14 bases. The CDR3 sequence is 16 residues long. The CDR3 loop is CTSSPRLAGGYSEQFF. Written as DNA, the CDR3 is TGTACCAGCAGTCCAAGACTAGCGGGAGGGTACAGTGAGCAGTTCTTC.